One sample yielded the 23 T cell receptor beta chains listed below, sequenced in a study of cytomegalovirus exposure and HLA in healthy donors. Primers included in the PCR were 60 Vbeta and 13 Jbeta primers. TCRdb's copy holds only in-frame clones and misses some; the assay was immunoSEQ multiplex PCR. This listing includes around 60,000 clones. Material for sequencing was PBMCs. The source is a woman between 18 and 30 years old in good health and CMV-seronegative.

The gene calls are TRBV5-4 and TRBJ1-1; the D is unclear. The ends were cut back, 0 bases at V and 3 bases at J, with 3 bases in the middle. CDR1 SGHNT and CDR2 YYREEE come from the germline V gene (reference sequence). There are 12 residues in the CDR3. The CDR3 sequence is CASSLVDTEAFF. CDR3 coding DNA: TGTGCCAGCAGCTTGGTAGACACTGAAGCTTTCTTT.

V and J are TRBV10-3 and TRBJ2-7; the D gene is possibly TRBD2 (5 bases). Germline CDR1 reads ENHRY; CDR2 reads SYGVKD. Trimming pared 6 bases from V and 0 bases from J, leaving 12 bases between. The CDR3 loop spans 14 amino acids. The CDR3 here is CAISRLGSSYEQYF. In nucleotides, the CDR3 is TGTGCCATCAGCCGACTGGGGAGCTCCTACGAGCAGTACTTC.

V and J are TRBV10-3 and TRBJ2-3, with 7 bases fitting TRBD2. Germline lookup yields CDR1 ENHRY and CDR2 SYGVKD. V dropped 0 bases and J dropped 1; count of bases not matched to a gene: 4. The CDR3 totals 16 residues. The CDR3 DNA sequence: TGTGCCATCAGTGAGTCAGGACTAGTTGGCACAGATACGCAGTATTTT. It is translated as CAISESGLVGTDTQYF.

The chain carries TRBV18 and TRBJ2-6; D is unresolved. This CDR3 has 15 amino acids. The V end was cut by 4 bases, the J end by 2 bases, with 9 bases between. CDR1 and CDR2 from the germline V gene are KGHSH and LQKENI. The CDR3 DNA is TGTGCCAGCTCACACAGAACGGCTGGGGCCAACGTCCTGACTTTC. Protein: CASSHRTAGANVLTF.

The J gene is TRBJ1-1, the V gene TRBV19, with D unclear. V was cut by 7 bases and J by 1 base, with 16 bases left in between. This CDR3 region has 15 residues. Germline V gene lookup returns CDR1 LNHDA and CDR2 SQIVND (reference sequence). The chain's CDR3 is CASKIVSGTNTEAFF. CDR3 nucleotides: TGTGCCAGTAAGATCGTCTCGGGTACGAACACTGAAGCTTTCTTT.

The rearrangement joins TRBV5-4 to TRBJ1-1, with 9 bases fitting TRBD1. The length of the CDR3 is 14 residues. Germline values: CDR1 SGHNT, CDR2 YYREEE (reference sequence). Unmatched junction bases numbered 2, after V lost 4 bases and J lost 1 base. CDR3 amino acids: CASSRGQGNTEAFF. CDR3 bases: TGTGCCAGCAGCCGGGGACAGGGGAACACTGAAGCTTTCTTT.

V gene TRBV9 combines with J gene TRBJ2-7; D possibly corresponds to TRBD1 (5 bases). The germline CDR1 and CDR2 sequences are SGDLS and YYNGEE. This CDR3 contains 14 residues. V shed 3 bases and J shed 1 base, with 11 bases lying between them. The CDR3 DNA reads as TGTGCCAGCAGCGCAATTGACAGATCCTACGAGCAGTACTTC. Protein sequence: CASSAIDRSYEQYF.

The chain has TRBV6-1 and TRBJ2-7, with TRBD1 identical over 9 bases. J was trimmed by 5 bases and V by 8 bases; bases with no gene match: 7. CDR3 size: 13 residues. CDR1 MNHNS and CDR2 SASEGT come from the germline V gene. The DNA of the CDR3 is TGTGCCAGCCTGGGGACAGGGACCCACGAGCAGTACTTC. Encoded protein: CASLGTGTHEQYF.

The rearrangement joins TRBV5-6 to TRBJ2-7, with D possibly matching TRBD2 (5 bases). Germline V gene lookup returns CDR1 SGHDT and CDR2 YYEEEE. Trimming took 4 bases from V and 4 from J, leaving 15 bases between them. The CDR3 totals 14 residues. The chain's CDR3 is CASSGGLGNYEQYF. In DNA, the CDR3 is TGTGCCAGCAGCGGTGGACTCGGAAATTACGAGCAGTACTTC.

This rearrangement joins TRBV19 to TRBJ1-1, with TRBD1 matching 8 bases. Trimming at V came to 7 bases and at J to 3 bases, leaving 7 bases not matched to a gene. The germline V gene encodes CDR1 LNHDA and CDR2 SQIVND (reference sequence). CDR3 length equals 14 residues. CDR3 amino acids: CASTSNRGYTEAFF. CDR3 nucleotide sequence: TGTGCCAGTACTAGCAACAGGGGGTACACTGAAGCTTTCTTT.

The CDR3 DNA follows: TGTGCCAGCGACAGGGGGCGATCGACAGATACGCAGTATTTT. Its protein is CASDRGRSTDTQYF. The gene calls are TRBV7-9 and TRBJ2-3, with 10 positions matching TRBD1. The CDR3 is 14 amino acids. Germline values: CDR1 SEHNR, CDR2 FQNEAQ (reference sequence). Unmatched junction bases numbered 5, after V lost 8 bases and J lost 3 bases.

The chain recombines TRBV29-1 with TRBJ2-7, with TRBD1 identical over 7 bases. V gave up 6 bases and J gave up 2 bases; unmatched junction bases: 10. CDR1 is SQVTM, CDR2 ANQGSEA, per germline. The CDR3 is 14 residues long. CDR3: CSVDSDREPYEQYF. In nucleotides, the CDR3 is TGCAGCGTCGACTCCGACAGGGAACCCTACGAGCAGTACTTC.

The chain recombines TRBV6-1 with TRBJ2-7; D may be TRBD1 (6 bases). The CDR3 spans 14 residues. The V gene's germline CDR1 is MNHNS and CDR2 SASEGT. The V end lost 4 bases, the J end lost 5 bases, and 15 bases lay between the germline ends. The CDR3 sequence is CASSGDTWKNEQYF. In DNA, the CDR3 is TGTGCCAGCAGTGGGGACACCTGGAAGAACGAGCAGTACTTC.

This chain links TRBV2 with TRBJ2-7; no reliable D call. Trimming cost V 3 bases and J 6 bases, with 12 bases left between them. The CDR3 is 13 residues long. Germline loops: CDR1 SNHLY, CDR2 FYNNEI. The CDR3 loop is CASSDFRLGEQYF. The CDR3 region has the DNA TGTGCCAGCAGTGATTTTAGACTTGGCGAGCAGTACTTC.

The chain employs TRBV30 and TRBJ1-6; tentatively, D is TRBD1 (6 bases). The germline gives CDR1 GTSNPN, CDR2 SVGIG (reference sequence). The CDR3 is 12 residues long. V was trimmed by 5 bases and J by 9 bases, leaving 11 bases between them. CDR3: CAWEGVRSPLHF. The CDR3, as DNA: TGTGCCTGGGAGGGGGTACGTTCACCCCTCCACTTT.

This chain connects TRBV5-1 to TRBJ2-2; D gene ambiguous. The germline V and J ends were trimmed by 0 bases and 3 bases, with 9 bases remaining between them. CDR3 size: 15 residues. Germline CDR1 SGHRS, CDR2 YFSETQ. The CDR3 loop is CASSLDGFDTGELFF. The CDR3 DNA reads TGCGCCAGCAGCTTGGACGGGTTTGACACCGGGGAGCTGTTTTTT.

This rearrangement joins TRBV30 to TRBJ2-1; D gene unclear. The CDR3 spans 13 residues. V gave up 2 bases and J gave up 4 bases, with 9 bases separating them. Looked up from germline, CDR1 is GTSNPN and CDR2 is SVGIG (reference sequence). CDR3 DNA: TGTGCCTGGAGTCGAGCGCGATACAATGAGCAGTTCTTC. The encoded protein is CAWSRARYNEQFF.

This chain links TRBV6-1 with TRBJ2-3; possible D gene TRBD1, 6 bases. The CDR3 sequence is 15 residues long. Trimming removed 7 bases from V and 1 base from J, with 15 bases in between. Germline CDR1 and CDR2: MNHNS and SASEGT. The CDR3 sequence: CASNAGTSGTDTQYF. As DNA, the CDR3 is TGTGCCAGCAACGCCGGGACATCTGGCACAGATACGCAGTATTTT.

V usage is TRBV5-8 and J usage is TRBJ1-2, with a tentative D call TRBD1 (5 bases). In germline, CDR1 is SGHTS, CDR2 YDEGEE. V was cut by 4 bases and J by 6 bases, with 13 bases left in between. This CDR3 is built from 13 residues. CDR3 DNA: TGTGCCAGCAGCGCGGGACTTGTGGATGGCTACACCTTC. Encoded protein: CASSAGLVDGYTF.

This rearrangement joins TRBV7-3 to TRBJ2-5; 9 bases fit TRBD2. The germline V gene has CDR1 SGHTA and CDR2 FQGTGA. The CDR3 sequence is 13 residues long. Germline trimming cut 3 bases from V and 4 bases from J; bases unmatched to any gene: 0. This chain's CDR3 is CASSFSGRETQYF. CDR3 coding DNA: TGTGCCAGCAGCTTTAGCGGGAGAGAGACCCAGTACTTC.

Of note for this clone: In the same sample, other DNA sequences code for this CDR3. The chain links TRBV18 to TRBJ2-1; D perhaps matches TRBD1 (6 bases). This CDR3 comprises 13 residues. V was shortened by 3 bases and J by 7 bases, with 10 bases between the two germline ends. Germline-derived CDR1 and CDR2 are KGHSH and LQKENI. CDR3 sequence: CASSPLRGNEQFF. As DNA, the CDR3 is TGTGCCAGCTCACCCCTGAGGGGGAATGAGCAGTTCTTC.

V is TRBV4-1 and J is TRBJ1-2, with 8 bases lining up with TRBD1. The V gene end was trimmed by 4 bases and the J gene end by 6 bases; junction bases not matched to a gene: 10. Looked up from germline, CDR1 is MGHRA and CDR2 is YSYEKL. The CDR3 spans 15 residues. CDR3 in DNA: TGCGCCAGCAGCCCCCTCCTCCGGACAGGGAATGGCTACACCTTC. Amino acids: CASSPLLRTGNGYTF.

The chain is built from TRBV5-1 and TRBJ1-5, with a possible D match to TRBD1 (6 bases). V gave up 0 bases and J gave up 7 bases, with 11 bases separating them. The germline gives CDR1 SGHRS, CDR2 YFSETQ. CDR3 length equals 14 residues. DNA for the CDR3: TGCGCCAGCAGCTTGGGCGGGGGCACGCAGCCCCAGCATTTT. Amino acids: CASSLGGGTQPQHF.